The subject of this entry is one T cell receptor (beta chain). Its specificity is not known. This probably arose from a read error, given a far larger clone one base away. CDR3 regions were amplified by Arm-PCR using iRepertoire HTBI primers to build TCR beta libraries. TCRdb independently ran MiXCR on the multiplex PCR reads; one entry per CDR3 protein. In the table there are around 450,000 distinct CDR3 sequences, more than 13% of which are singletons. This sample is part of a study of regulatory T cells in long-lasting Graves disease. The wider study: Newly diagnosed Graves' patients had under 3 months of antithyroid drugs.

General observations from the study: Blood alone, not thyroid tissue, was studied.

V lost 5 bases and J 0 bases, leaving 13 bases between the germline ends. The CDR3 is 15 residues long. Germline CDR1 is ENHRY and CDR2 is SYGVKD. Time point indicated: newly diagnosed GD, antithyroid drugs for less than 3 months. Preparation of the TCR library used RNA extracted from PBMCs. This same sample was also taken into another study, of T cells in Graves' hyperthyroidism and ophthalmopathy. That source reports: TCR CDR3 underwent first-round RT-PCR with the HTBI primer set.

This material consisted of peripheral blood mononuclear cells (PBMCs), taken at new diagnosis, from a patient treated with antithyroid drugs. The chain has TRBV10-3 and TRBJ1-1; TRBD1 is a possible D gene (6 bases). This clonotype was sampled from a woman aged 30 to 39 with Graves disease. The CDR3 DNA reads TGTGCCATCAGTTCCGAGGGGGGGATGAACACTGAAGCTTTCTTT. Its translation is CAISSEGGMNTEAFF.